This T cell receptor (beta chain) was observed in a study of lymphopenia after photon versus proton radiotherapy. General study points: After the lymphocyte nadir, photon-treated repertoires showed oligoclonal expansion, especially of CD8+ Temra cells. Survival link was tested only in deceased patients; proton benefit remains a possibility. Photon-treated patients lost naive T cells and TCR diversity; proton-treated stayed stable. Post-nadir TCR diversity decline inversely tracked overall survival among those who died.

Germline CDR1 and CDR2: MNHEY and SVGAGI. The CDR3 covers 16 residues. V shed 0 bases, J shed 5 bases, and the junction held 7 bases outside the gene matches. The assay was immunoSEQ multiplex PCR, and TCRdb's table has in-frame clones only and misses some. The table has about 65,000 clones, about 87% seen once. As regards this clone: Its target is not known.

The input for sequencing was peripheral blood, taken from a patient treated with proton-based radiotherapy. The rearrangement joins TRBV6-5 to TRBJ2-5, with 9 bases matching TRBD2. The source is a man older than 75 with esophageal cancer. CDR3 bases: TGTGCCAGCAGTTACTCGGCTAGCGGGGCCCGCGAGACCCAGTACTTC. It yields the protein CASSYSASGARETQYF.